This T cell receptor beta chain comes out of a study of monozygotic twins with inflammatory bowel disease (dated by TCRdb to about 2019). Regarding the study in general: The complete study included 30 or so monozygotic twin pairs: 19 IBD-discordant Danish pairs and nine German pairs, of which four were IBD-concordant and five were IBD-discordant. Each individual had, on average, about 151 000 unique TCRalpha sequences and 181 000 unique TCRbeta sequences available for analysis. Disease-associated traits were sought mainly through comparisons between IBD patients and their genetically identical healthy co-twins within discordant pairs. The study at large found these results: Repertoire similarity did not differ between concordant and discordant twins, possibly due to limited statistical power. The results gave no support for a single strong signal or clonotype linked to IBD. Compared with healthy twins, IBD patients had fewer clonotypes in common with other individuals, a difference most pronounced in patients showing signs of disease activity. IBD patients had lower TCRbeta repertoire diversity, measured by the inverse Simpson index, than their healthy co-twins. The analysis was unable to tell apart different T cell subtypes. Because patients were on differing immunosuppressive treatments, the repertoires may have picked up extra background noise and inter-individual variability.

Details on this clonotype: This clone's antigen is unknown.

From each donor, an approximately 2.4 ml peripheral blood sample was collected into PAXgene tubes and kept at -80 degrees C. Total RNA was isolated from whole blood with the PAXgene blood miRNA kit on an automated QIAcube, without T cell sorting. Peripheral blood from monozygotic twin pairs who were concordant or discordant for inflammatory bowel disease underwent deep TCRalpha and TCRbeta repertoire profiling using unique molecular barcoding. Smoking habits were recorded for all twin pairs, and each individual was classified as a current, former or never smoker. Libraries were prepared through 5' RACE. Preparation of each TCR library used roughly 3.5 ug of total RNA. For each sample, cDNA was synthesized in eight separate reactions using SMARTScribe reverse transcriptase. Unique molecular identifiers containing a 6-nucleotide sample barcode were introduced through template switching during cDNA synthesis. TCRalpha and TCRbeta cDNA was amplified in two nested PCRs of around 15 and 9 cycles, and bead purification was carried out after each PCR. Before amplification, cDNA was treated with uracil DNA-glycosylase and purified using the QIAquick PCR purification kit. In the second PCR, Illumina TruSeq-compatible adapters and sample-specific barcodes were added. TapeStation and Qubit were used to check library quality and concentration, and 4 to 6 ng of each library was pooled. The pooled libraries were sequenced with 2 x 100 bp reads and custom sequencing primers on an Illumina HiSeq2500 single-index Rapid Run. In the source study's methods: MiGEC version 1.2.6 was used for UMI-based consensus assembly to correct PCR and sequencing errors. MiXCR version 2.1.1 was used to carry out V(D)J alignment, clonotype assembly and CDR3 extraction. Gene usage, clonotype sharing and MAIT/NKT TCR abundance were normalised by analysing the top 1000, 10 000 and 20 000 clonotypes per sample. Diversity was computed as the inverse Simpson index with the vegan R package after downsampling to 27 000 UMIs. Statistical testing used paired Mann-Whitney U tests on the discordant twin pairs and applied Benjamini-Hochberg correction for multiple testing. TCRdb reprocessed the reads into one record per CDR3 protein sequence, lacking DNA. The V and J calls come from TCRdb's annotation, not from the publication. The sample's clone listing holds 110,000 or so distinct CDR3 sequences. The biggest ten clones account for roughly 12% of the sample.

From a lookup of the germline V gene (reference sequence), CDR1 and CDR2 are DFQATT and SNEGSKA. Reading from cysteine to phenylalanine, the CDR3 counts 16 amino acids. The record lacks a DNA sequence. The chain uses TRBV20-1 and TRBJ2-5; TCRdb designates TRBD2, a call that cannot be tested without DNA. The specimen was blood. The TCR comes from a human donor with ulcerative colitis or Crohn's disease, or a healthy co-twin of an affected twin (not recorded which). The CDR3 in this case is CSASPSEGLTQETQYF.